This record concerns one T cell receptor beta chain sequence. The repertoire was sequenced with immunoSEQ multiplex PCR; TCRdb's copy has only in-frame clones and lacks some. The sample includes 100,000 or so clones, 87% of them seen just once. This record belongs to a study of control samples from healthy donors and cancer patients. From germline, CDR1 is SGDLS and CDR2 YYNGEE. The CDR3 runs 16 residues. Trimming cost V 0 bases and J 5 bases; bases outside gene matches: 6. The chain carries TRBV9 and TRBJ2-3; 10 bases map to TRBD2. Sequenced: blood. The clonotype comes from a woman between 45 and 60 years old in good health. The DNA of the CDR3 is TGTGCCAGCAGCGTAGACAGCGGGGGGGCCAGAGATACGCAGTATTTT. Translation: CASSVDSGGARDTQYF.